The 13 T cell receptor beta chains presented below share a single source sample, sequenced in a study of T-cell memory formation after mild COVID-19. Each CDR3 protein is one row after TCRdb ran MiXCR on the 5' RACE reads. The sample consists of around 410,000 distinct CDR3 sequences, about 22% of them appearing once. Sequencing used PBMCs or a T cell subset sorted from them (not recorded which). The receptor source for this set is an adult woman who had mild COVID-19 (a few samples of this study predate the infection). Cell type and time point are not known.

This clonotype showed up just a few times. J is TRBJ2-7 and V is TRBV7-6; D is uncertain. Trimming removed 1 base from V and 0 bases from J, with 13 bases in between. The CDR3 has 16 amino acids. The germline CDR1 and CDR2 sequences are SGHVS and FNYEAQ. CDR3 protein: CASSLEGKVVSYEQYF. CDR3 DNA sequence: TGTGCCAGCAGCTTAGAGGGTAAGGTCGTCTCCTACGAGCAGTACTTC.

This clonotype has a handful of counts. V and J are TRBV12-3 or TRBV12-4 and TRBJ2-1; 13 nucleotides agree with TRBD2. This CDR3 contains 16 residues. The junction had 10 bases not matched to a gene; V was cut back by 6 bases and J by 8 bases. CDR3 DNA sequence: TGTGCCAGCAGGTCCGGACTAGCGGGAGTTTTGTATGAGCAGTTCTTC. This codes for CASRSGLAGVLYEQFF.

V and J are TRBV15 and TRBJ2-2; D is unresolved. Germline loops: CDR1 LNHNV, CDR2 YYDKDF (reference sequence). The CDR3 runs to 11 residues. The V and J ends lost 3 bases and 4 bases respectively, with 0 bases between them. CDR3 in DNA: TGTGCCACCAGCAGCACCGGGGAGCTGTTTTTT. As protein: CATSSTGELFF.

The table lists this clonotype with a few counts. The gene calls are TRBV29-1 and TRBJ1-1, with 9 positions matching TRBD1. CDR3 size: 12 residues. Trimming took 7 bases from V and 6 from J; bases not matched to a gene: 6. Germline CDR1 reads SQVTM; CDR2 reads ANQGSEA. The CDR3 DNA reads TGCAGCGCCGAGGACAGGGGCGCTGAAGCTTTCTTT. Translating it yields CSAEDRGAEAFF.

In this sample, this clonotype turned up a few times. The chain links TRBV7-7 to TRBJ2-1; D is perhaps TRBD2 (5 bases). Looked up from germline, CDR1 is SSHAT and CDR2 is FNYEAQ (reference sequence). The CDR3 loop spans 14 amino acids. V was trimmed by 4 bases and J by 5 bases, leaving 12 bases between them. The CDR3 here is CASSSGTGDNEQFF. CDR3 bases: TGTGCCAGCAGCTCTGGCACCGGGGACAATGAGCAGTTCTTC.

This clonotype was observed a few times. The V and J genes are TRBV2 and TRBJ2-7, with 9 bases identical to TRBD1. The CDR3 contains 13 residues. Germline trimming cut 6 bases from V and 4 bases from J; bases unmatched to any gene: 4. Germline assignment: CDR1 SNHLY and CDR2 FYNNEI. This CDR3 is CASRGDRAYEQYF. CDR3 DNA: TGTGCCAGCAGGGGGGACAGGGCGTACGAGCAGTACTTC.

This clonotype showed up just a few times. The gene calls are TRBV2 and TRBJ1-2, with D uncertain. Germline V gene sequence: CDR1 SNHLY, CDR2 FYNNEI. The CDR3 spans 15 residues. V shed 2 bases and J shed 2 bases, with 12 bases lying between them. CDR3 protein: CASSESDRRNYGYTF. The CDR3 DNA reads TGTGCCAGCAGTGAATCGGACCGACGAAACTATGGCTACACCTTC.

V usage is TRBV29-1 and J usage is TRBJ2-1, with D maybe TRBD1 (5 bases). Looked up from germline, CDR1 is SQVTM and CDR2 is ANQGSEA. V was shortened by 2 bases and J by 9 bases, with 11 bases between the two germline ends. CDR3 length: 12 amino acids. CDR3 region: CSVEQGITEQFF. CDR3 DNA sequence: TGCAGCGTTGAACAGGGTATTACTGAGCAGTTCTTC.

This clonotype was observed a few times. The rearrangement joins TRBV3-1 to TRBJ2-5, with D possibly TRBD1 on 6 matching bases. Germline assignment: CDR1 LGHDT and CDR2 YNNKEL (reference sequence). V was cut by 8 bases and J by 5 bases, with 15 bases left in between. This CDR3 has 13 residues. CDR3 nucleotides: TGTGCCAGCCAGGGGTCCGACCGGGAGACCCAGTACTTC. Translation: CASQGSDRETQYF.

This clonotype was observed a few times. The V and J genes are TRBV27 and TRBJ2-7, with 13 nucleotides matching TRBD2. V lost 5 bases to trimming and J lost 2 bases; unmatched junction nucleotides: 12. This CDR3 is built from 18 residues. Looked up from germline, CDR1 is MNHEY and CDR2 is SMNVEV (reference sequence). CDR3 bases: TGTGCCAGCAGTCCTCTGGGACTAGCGGGGAATGCGGCCTACGAGCAGTACTTC. It encodes CASSPLGLAGNAAYEQYF.

This rearrangement joins TRBV27 to TRBJ2-1; D remains unclear. Trimming left V 2 bases short and J 8 bases short, with 10 bases between. From germline, CDR1 is MNHEY and CDR2 SMNVEV (reference sequence). The length of the CDR3 is 13 residues. The CDR3 DNA is TGTGCCAGCAGTTTAGGTCTCCCGGATGAGCAGTTCTTC. This codes for CASSLGLPDEQFF.

This clonotype turned up a few times. The gene calls are TRBV21-1 and TRBJ2-1; the D call of TRBD2 is as the table states it, not checked on the DNA. TRBV21-1 is a documented pseudogene. CDR3 length equals 16 residues. CDR3 region: CASRNRTSGRFNEQFF. In DNA form, the CDR3 reads TGTGCCAGCAGGAATCGGACTAGCGGGAGGTTCAATGAGCAGTTCTTC.

This clonotype has a single count. V and J are TRBV7-9 and TRBJ2-1; 12 nucleotides align to TRBD2. The germline CDR1 and CDR2 sequences are SEHNR and FQNEAQ (reference sequence). CDR3 length: 16 residues. The trim removed 5 bases at V and 5 bases at J, leaving 7 bases unmatched. In DNA, the CDR3 is TGTGCCAGCAGCACAGGACTAGCGGGACCAAACAATGAGCAGTTCTTC. Protein product: CASSTGLAGPNNEQFF. The complete variable domain, with remaining parts taken from reference TRBV7-9 and TRBJ2-1, reads DTGVSQNPRHKITKRGQNVTFRCDPISEHNRLYWYRQTLGQGPEFLTYFQNEAQLEKSRLLSDRFSAERPKGSFSTLEIQRTEQGDSAMYLCASSTGLAGPNNEQFFGPGTRLTVL.